Included here is one T cell receptor beta chain sequence, with context. It has no known antigen specificity. No qualities accompany the bases; no much larger clone lies one base away. The data originate from a study of technical replicates of blood from a handful of donors (dated by TCRdb to the late 2010s). Inclusive of the bounding cysteine and phenylalanine, the CDR3 is 12 residues long. This entry keeps only the CDR3 DNA: 36 bases, framed from base 1. Via the germline V gene, CDR1 is SGHNT and CDR2 YENEEA. The V end loses 5 bases and the J end loses 7 bases, and a stretch of 9 bases separates them. The library was made by the immunoSEQ multiplex PCR assay. This is the immuneACCESS table as TCRdb keeps it, with only in-frame sequences that have V and J called. A part of the clones is gone; compared with another copy, unresolved V genes explain less than half, and the rest is unexplained. Present in this sample are 55,000 to 75,000 clones, approximately 96% of which were seen just once. Under 0.5% of the sample is taken by the ten largest.

Sample: T cells isolated from PBMCs. The chain was built from TRBV11-3 and TRBJ2-1, and possibly TRBD2, on 6 matching bases. The TCR comes from a human donor in good health. The CDR3 protein: CASSLGRNEQFF. The DNA sequence is TGTGCCAGCAGCCTGGGGAGGAATGAGCAGTTCTTC.